This entry describes one T cell receptor (beta chain). The junction shows a germline mismatch at one end, possibly a read error. With 60 Vbeta and 13 Jbeta primers, the PCR was carried out. Sequencing was performed with immunoSEQ multiplex PCR; in TCRdb, only in-frame clones are kept and a portion is missing. The data hold about 150,000 clones, with around 79% observed a single time. The CDR3 loop spans 13 amino acids. Germline V lookup: CDR1 SEHNR, CDR2 FQNEAQ (reference sequence). These data belong to a study of cytomegalovirus exposure and HLA in healthy donors. The chain uses TRBV7-9 and TRBJ2-1, with D hard to call. The sequenced sample was PBMCs. The source of this sequence is a man aged 18-30 years in good health and CMV-seronegative. For the CDR3, the DNA is TGTTCCAGCAGCTTACCCTCGGGTTTTGAGCAGTTCTTC. This sequence encodes CSSSLPSGFEQFF.